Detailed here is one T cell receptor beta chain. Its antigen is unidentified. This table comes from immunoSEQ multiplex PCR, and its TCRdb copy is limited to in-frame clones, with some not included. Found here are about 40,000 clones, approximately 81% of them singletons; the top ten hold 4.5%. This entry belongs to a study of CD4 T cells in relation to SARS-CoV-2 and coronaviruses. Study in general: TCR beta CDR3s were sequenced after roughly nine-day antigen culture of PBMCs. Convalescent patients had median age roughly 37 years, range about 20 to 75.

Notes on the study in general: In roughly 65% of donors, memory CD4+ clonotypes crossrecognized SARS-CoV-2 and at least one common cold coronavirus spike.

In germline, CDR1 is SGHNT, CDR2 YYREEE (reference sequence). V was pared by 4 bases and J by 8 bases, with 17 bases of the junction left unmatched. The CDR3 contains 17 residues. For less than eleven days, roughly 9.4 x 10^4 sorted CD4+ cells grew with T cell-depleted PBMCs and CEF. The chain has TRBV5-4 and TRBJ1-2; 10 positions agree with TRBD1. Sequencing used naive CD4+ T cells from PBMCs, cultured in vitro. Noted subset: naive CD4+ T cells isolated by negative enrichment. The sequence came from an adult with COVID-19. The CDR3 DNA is TGTGCCAGCAGCCTACGGAAAAAACCCGACAGGGGGCCGGGCTACACCTTC. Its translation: CASSLRKKPDRGPGYTF.